This T cell receptor (beta chain) is from a study of T cell changes during pregnancy in multiple sclerosis. This clone was picked up a small number of times. Clones were read by immunoSEQ multiplex PCR, and TCRdb kept only the in-frame ones, dropping some. The data show about 60,000 clones, 80% to 95% seen once. The ends were cut back, 4 bases at V and 4 bases at J, with 9 bases in the middle. This CDR3 region has 13 residues. The germline gives CDR1 SGHNT, CDR2 YYREEE (reference sequence). This specimen consisted of peripheral blood, obtained in the third trimester of pregnancy. The chain couples TRBV5-4 to TRBJ1-5; possible D gene TRBD1, 6 bases. This clonotype was sampled from a female donor in good health, enrolled as a control in a pregnancy study. The CDR3 DNA sequence: TGTGCCAGCAGCCTCGGACAGAATCAGCCCCAGCATTTT. This sequence encodes CASSLGQNQPQHF.